The clone carrying this T cell receptor beta chain was counted only a few times. Its target is unknown. Expressed TCRB transcripts were sequenced, since all the RNA that had been isolated was reverse transcribed. Read counts averaged approximately 3.3 million for samples of naive, central memory and regulatory T cells. The assay was immunoSEQ multiplex PCR, and TCRdb's table has in-frame clones only and misses some. Of over 300,000 clones listed, around 8.5% were seen once; the top ten hold over 0.95%. Populations isolated by sorting all had purity greater than 95%. This record belongs to a study of beta chain features in type 1 diabetes. Study-level points and caveats: Researchers reported that naive, central memory and Treg TCRB repertoires appeared more similar in patients than in healthy donors. PCR might favor shorter templates, equally in patients and controls. Across all four CD4+ subsets, people with type 1 diabetes showed modestly shorter TCRB CDR3s.

Germline V CDR1 and CDR2: LNHNV, YYDKDF (reference sequence). This CDR3 spans 14 amino acids. The receptor was derived from a young man with type 1 diabetes. The chain employs TRBV15 and TRBJ2-5; perhaps TRBD2 as D (5 bases). The assigned J gene may be wrong: the sequence end matches TRBJ2-7 better. Sequenced input: central memory CD4+ T cells from blood. CDR3 sequence reads: CATSRAGSTHEQYF. The CDR3, as DNA: TGTGCCACCAGCAGGGCGGGCAGTACCCACGAGCAGTACTTC.